This T cell receptor beta chain was captured by sequencing in a study of blood T cell repertoires in COVID-19. Study information: Donors in the United States, Italy and Spain gave samples during acute or convalescent COVID-19. PBMCs, B-cell-depleted T cells, or T cells provided the cDNA or gDNA that made up the material.

Notes on this clone: One end of the junction fails to match germline, which may point to a read error.

Authors' data handling: Counts of nucleated cells, estimated from reference gene primer amplification, were obtained. Clones were sequenced by immunoSEQ multiplex PCR, and TCRdb holds only the in-frame ones, with some missing. For V, J and clone size, that table is used; D and trimming come from the DNA. Of about 29,000 clones listed, around 80% are singletons. The CDR3 totals 14 residues. Germline CDR1 MDHEN, CDR2 SYDVKM. This chain connects TRBV28 to TRBJ1-1, with D perhaps TRBD1 (5 bases). Sequencing was done on a sample of peripheral blood. This TCR derives from a woman aged 70-85 years with acute or convalescent COVID-19. The CDR3 protein is CASSLIRAQMMGLF. CDR3 sequence (DNA): TGTGCCAGCAGTCTGATCCGGGCCCAGATGATGGGGCTCTTT.